The 7 T cell receptor beta chains reported below all come from one sample, sequenced in a study of T cell responses to AZD1222 COVID-19 vaccine. TCRdb keeps only in-frame clones here, not all; method: immunoSEQ multiplex PCR. The sample has around 87,000 clones, more than 75% seen once. The sample consisted of peripheral blood, taken on day 0 of AZD1222 vaccination. The receptors come from an adult in good health.

The genes are TRBV28 and TRBJ1-5, with D perhaps TRBD1 (6 bases). V was clipped by 6 bases and J by 9 bases, with 24 bases between them. The CDR3 has 16 residues. From germline, CDR1 is MDHEN and CDR2 SYDVKM. DNA for the CDR3: TGTGCCAGCAGCCCCCCCCGGGGGCAGGGTCTTTGGCCCCAGCATTTT. This encodes CASSPPRGQGLWPQHF.

The chain couples TRBV7-2 to TRBJ1-2; D uncertain. The CDR3 spans 14 residues. The germline V gene encodes CDR1 SGHTA and CDR2 FQGNSA. Trimming removed 0 bases from V and 4 bases from J, with 9 bases in between. As DNA, the CDR3 is TGTGCCAGCAGCTTAGCGGGCGGAGCCTATGGCTACACCTTC. This sequence encodes CASSLAGGAYGYTF.

V gene TRBV19 combines with J gene TRBJ1-5; D remains ambiguous. The germline gives CDR1 LNHDA, CDR2 SQIVND (reference sequence). Trimming stripped 5 bases from V and 10 bases from J, with 12 bases between. The CDR3 spans 12 residues. CDR3 in amino acids: CASSSSGGPQHF. CDR3 DNA: TGTGCCAGTAGTTCCTCGGGAGGACCCCAGCATTTT.

This clone was counted only a few times. CDR3 residues: CASRPRQGYGRGNEQFF. CDR3 nucleotide sequence: TGTGCCAGTCGACCACGGCAGGGATACGGTCGAGGCAATGAGCAGTTCTTC. This rearrangement joins TRBV19 to TRBJ2-1; D possibly corresponds to TRBD1 (5 bases). There are 17 residues in the CDR3. Germline loops: CDR1 LNHDA, CDR2 SQIVND (reference sequence). V lost 8 bases and J 6 bases, leaving 26 bases between the germline ends.

This clone showed up just a few times. V usage is TRBV5-5 and J usage is TRBJ1-4, with D unresolved. CDR3 size: 13 residues. The germline V gene encodes CDR1 SGHKS and CDR2 YYEKEE (reference sequence). Trimming stripped 6 bases from V and 0 bases from J, with 6 bases between. The CDR3 nucleotides read TGTGCCAGCACAACTGCAACTAATGAAAAACTGTTTTTT. This encodes CASTTATNEKLFF.

The chain joins TRBV25-1 to TRBJ2-2; TRBD1 agrees at 10 bases. V lost 4 bases and J lost 1; bases outside the gene matches: 6. The length of the CDR3 is 17 residues. Germline values: CDR1 MGHDK, CDR2 SYGVNS. Here the CDR3 reads CASSGDRGFWNTGELFF. The CDR3 DNA is TGTGCCAGCAGTGGGGACAGGGGTTTTTGGAACACCGGGGAGCTGTTTTTT.

This chain links TRBV5-1 with TRBJ2-2; 9 bases agree with TRBD1. Germline CDR1 reads SGHRS; CDR2 reads YFSETQ. The V gene end was trimmed by 4 bases and the J gene end by 6 bases; junction bases not matched to a gene: 7. The CDR3 runs 15 residues. This chain's CDR3 is CASSDRRQGAGELFF. Written as DNA, the CDR3 is TGCGCCAGCAGCGACCGGAGACAGGGGGCCGGGGAGCTGTTTTTT.